The clone carrying this T cell receptor (beta chain) has more than one count but fewer than ten. What it recognizes is unknown. The CDR3 totals 13 residues. Germline V gene lookup returns CDR1 SQVTM and CDR2 ANQGSEA. The V gene lost 7 bases and the J gene lost 8 bases, with 20 bases spanning the gap. The sample belongs to a study of T-cell reconstitution after alpha-beta-depleted transplantation in children. Study-wide points: Fresh T-cell production supplied most of the T-cell counts and diversity seen one year after transplant.

As it was prepared, the TCRbeta library received unique molecular identifiers. TCRdb independently ran MiXCR on the PCR reads; one entry per CDR3 protein. The sample has 750,000 to 950,000 distinct CDR3 sequences, about 16% seen once. The clonotype comes from a male patient aged 10 to 17 who had a stem cell transplant for acute lymphoblastic leukemia, so the T cells may come from the graft donor. The V gene is TRBV29-1, the J gene TRBJ1-1; possibly TRBD1 for D (6 bases). The input for sequencing was PBMCs, mostly from graft donor cells, taken 360 days after TCRalphabeta/CD19-depleted stem cell transplant. The CDR3 loop reads CSALPLPGTEAFF. CDR3 in DNA: TGCAGCGCCCTACCGTTGCCTGGGACAGAAGCTTTCTTT.